The rows below give T cell receptor beta chains drawn from one sample of a study of PD-1 blockade in classical Hodgkin lymphoma. Sequenced by immunoSEQ multiplex PCR; TCRdb stores in-frame clones only, minus some. The profile covers under 95,000 clones, with just over 90% appearing a single time and 8% taken by the ten largest. Specimen: peripheral blood mononuclear cells (PBMCs), collected at baseline. The origin of the receptors is a human donor with classical Hodgkin lymphoma. CDR3s include the opening cysteine and the closing phenylalanine or tryptophan.

v_call	cdr3_aa
TRBV18	CASSIQYSGGASEQYF
TRBV18	CASSPRRGASTYQETQYF
TRBV4-3	CASSQDPAYDRGEQYF
TRBV27	CASSLRGDGRPLSGANVLTF
TRBV7-8	CASSLAAGGLVGEQFF
TRBV19	CASSGAVTGPDLNIQYF
TRBV10-2	CASSQHTGQNNSPLHF
TRBV2	CASRETSGKDSEQYF
TRBV14	CASSQENTGADTQYF
TRBV6-1	CASSDRGSGGVRETQYF
TRBV7-9	CASSLTSFLSGNTIYF
TRBV27	CASSFGFYNEQFF
TRBV29-1	CSVVAYNEQFF
TRBV11-3	CASSSAGGTQETQYF
TRBV9	CASSAPIGASPSYNEQFF
TRBV18	CASSPSNGGTEAFF
TRBV6-1	CATNPGGTQYF
TRBV2	CASFGTAGNTIYF
TRBV7-9	CASSLILTSGTPPDTQYF
TRBV5-1	CASRPKPGAMGTDTQYF
TRBV7-8	CASSPGTLPPDTQYF
TRBV11-1	CASSTTFRDEAAFF
TRBV9	CASNLGGQADTQYF
TRBV5-6	CASSLQDRAPFLGANVLTF
TRBV29-1	CSVTGGLADTQYF
TRBV2	CASSGDTANTGELFF
TRBV6-5	CASIQRTGELFF
TRBV25-1	CASSEWQGEQYF
TRBV14	CASRTTGELFF
TRBV6-1	CASSEPGAKNIQYF